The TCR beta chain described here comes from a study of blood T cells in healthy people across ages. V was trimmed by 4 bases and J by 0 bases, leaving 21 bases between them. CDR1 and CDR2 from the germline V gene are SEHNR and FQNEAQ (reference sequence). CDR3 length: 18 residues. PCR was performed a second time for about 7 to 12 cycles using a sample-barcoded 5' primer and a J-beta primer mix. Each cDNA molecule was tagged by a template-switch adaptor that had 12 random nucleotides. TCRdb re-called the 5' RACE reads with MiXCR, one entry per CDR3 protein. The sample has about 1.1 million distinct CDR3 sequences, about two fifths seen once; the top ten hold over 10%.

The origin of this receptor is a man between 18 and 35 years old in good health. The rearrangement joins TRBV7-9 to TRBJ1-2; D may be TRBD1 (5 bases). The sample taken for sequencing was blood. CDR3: CASSWEGFGRESNYGYTF. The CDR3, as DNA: TGTGCCAGCAGCTGGGAGGGGTTCGGCAGGGAATCTAACTATGGCTACACCTTC.